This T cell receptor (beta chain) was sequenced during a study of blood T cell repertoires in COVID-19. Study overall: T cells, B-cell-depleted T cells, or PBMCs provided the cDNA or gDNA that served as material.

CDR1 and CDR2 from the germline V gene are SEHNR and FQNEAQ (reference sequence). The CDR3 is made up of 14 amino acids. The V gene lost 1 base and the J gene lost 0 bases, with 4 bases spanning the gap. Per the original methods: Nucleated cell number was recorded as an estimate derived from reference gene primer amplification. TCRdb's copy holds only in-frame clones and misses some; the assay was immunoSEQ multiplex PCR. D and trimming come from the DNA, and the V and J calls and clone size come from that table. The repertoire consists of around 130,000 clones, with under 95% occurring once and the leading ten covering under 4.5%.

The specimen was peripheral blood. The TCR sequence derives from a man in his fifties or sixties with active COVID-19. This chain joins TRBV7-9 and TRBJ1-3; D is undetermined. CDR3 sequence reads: CASSLVISGNTIYF. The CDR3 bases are TGTGCCAGCAGCTTAGTAATCTCTGGAAACACCATATATTTT. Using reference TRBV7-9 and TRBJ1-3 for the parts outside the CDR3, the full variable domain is DTGVSQNPRHKITKRGQNVTFRCDPISEHNRLYWYRQTLGQGPEFLTYFQNEAQLEKSRLLSDRFSAERPKGSFSTLEIQRTEQGDSAMYLCASSLVISGNTIYFGEGSWLTVV.